The sequence of this T cell receptor beta chain was determined in a study of graft-versus-host responses after intestinal transplantation. Study-wide context: Recipients were given multivisceral, liver-intestinal, or isolated intestinal transplants. Anti-thymocyte globulin induction, then tacrolimus and steroids for about three years, went to all recipients.

As concerns this clone: Its antigen is not identified.

Clones were sequenced by immunoSEQ multiplex PCR, and TCRdb holds only the in-frame ones, with some missing. The sample shows about 99,000 clones, 85% to 95% of them seen only once. Study-wide points: Researchers found peak circulating GvH clone levels linked to early post-transplant HvG declines. Detected in recipient marrow were GvH clones, some of which were first observed in ileum or blood.

CDR1 and CDR2 from the germline V gene are ENHRY and SYGVKD. V lost 4 bases and J lost 1; bases outside the gene matches: 1. The CDR3 extends over 14 amino acids. The origin of this receptor is a human donor who was the organ donor for an intestinal transplant. This sequence joins TRBV10-3 and TRBJ1-1; TRBD1 aligns across 9 bases. Sequencing was performed on unstimulated CD8+ T cells sorted from spleen or lymph node cells, taken before transplant. In DNA, the CDR3 is TGTGCCATCAGTGGGGACAGGGCGAACACTGAAGCTTTCTTT. Translated: CAISGDRANTEAFF.